One and the same sample provided the 5 T cell receptor beta chains below, sequenced in a study of blood T cell repertoires in COVID-19. TCRdb's copy holds only in-frame clones and misses some; the assay was immunoSEQ multiplex PCR. The sample contains around 260,000 clones, 86% of which appear only once. The source material was peripheral blood. These receptor sequences come from a man aged 40-49 years who had recovered from COVID-19.

The chain recombines TRBV12-5 with TRBJ2-7; possible D gene TRBD2, 5 bases. The germline V and J ends were trimmed by 3 bases and 3 bases, with 12 bases remaining between them. Germline CDR1 LGHNT, CDR2 FRNRAP. This CDR3 comprises 14 residues. The CDR3 spells CASGFEGLVYEQYF. CDR3 nucleotides: TGTGCTAGTGGTTTTGAGGGCTTAGTCTACGAGCAGTACTTC.

J is TRBJ1-2 and V is TRBV30; maybe TRBD1 (6 bases). The CDR3 totals 13 residues. Germline CDR1 and CDR2: GTSNPN and SVGIG (reference sequence). Trimming cost V 5 bases and J 2 bases, with 12 bases left between them. The CDR3 reads CAWQPGENYGYTF. The DNA for the CDR3 is TGTGCCTGGCAACCAGGGGAAAACTATGGCTACACCTTC.

The chain uses TRBV29-1 and TRBJ1-1; possible D gene TRBD1, 5 bases. Trimming removed 5 bases from V and 1 base from J, with 8 bases in between. The CDR3 totals 12 residues. The germline V gene encodes CDR1 SQVTM and CDR2 ANQGSEA. DNA for the CDR3: TGCAGCGTTCAGGGCCCGAACACTGAAGCTTTCTTT. Protein: CSVQGPNTEAFF.

The genes are TRBV19 and TRBJ2-3; a weak D match, TRBD2 (6 bases). CDR1 LNHDA and CDR2 SQIVND come from the germline V gene (reference sequence). Trimming cost V 5 bases and J 4 bases, with 22 bases left between them. The CDR3 sequence is 17 residues long. The CDR3 sequence is CASSPSSRLVRADTQYF. In DNA form, the CDR3 reads TGTGCCAGTAGTCCTTCCTCCCGACTAGTTCGAGCAGATACGCAGTATTTT.

This clone was recorded a few times. The V and J genes are TRBV5-6 and TRBJ2-3, with 11 bases identical to TRBD2. Germline loops: CDR1 SGHDT, CDR2 YYEEEE. CDR3 length: 15 amino acids. V lost 6 bases to trimming and J lost 6 bases; unmatched junction nucleotides: 9. This CDR3 reads CASTHLAGGEDTQYF. The CDR3 coding sequence is TGTGCCAGCACTCATCTAGCGGGGGGCGAGGATACGCAGTATTTT.